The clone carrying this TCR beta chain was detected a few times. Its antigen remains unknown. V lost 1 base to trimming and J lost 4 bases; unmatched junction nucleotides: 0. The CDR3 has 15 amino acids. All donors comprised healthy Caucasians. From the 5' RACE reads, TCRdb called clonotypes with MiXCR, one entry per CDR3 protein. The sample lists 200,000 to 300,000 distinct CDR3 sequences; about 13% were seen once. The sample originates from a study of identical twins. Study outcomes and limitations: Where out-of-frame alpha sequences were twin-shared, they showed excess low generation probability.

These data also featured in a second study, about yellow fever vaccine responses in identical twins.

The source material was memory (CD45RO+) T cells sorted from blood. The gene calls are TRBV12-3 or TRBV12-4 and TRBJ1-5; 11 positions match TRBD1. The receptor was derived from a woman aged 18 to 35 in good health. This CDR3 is CASSLGDRGNQPQHF. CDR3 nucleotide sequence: TGTGCCAGCAGTTTAGGGGACAGGGGGAATCAGCCCCAGCATTTT.